This T cell receptor beta chain was recovered during a study of blood T cell repertoires in COVID-19. The assay was immunoSEQ multiplex PCR, and TCRdb's table has in-frame clones only and misses some. The sample holds 150,000 to 200,000 clones, about three quarters seen once. This CDR3 region has 16 residues. Per the germline V gene, CDR1 is LGHNA and CDR2 is YSLEER. V lost 4 bases and J lost 4, with 19 bases in between. V gene TRBV4-3 combines with J gene TRBJ2-5; possible D gene TRBD2, 6 bases. This clonotype originated in a woman of 80 years or more with active or convalescent COVID-19. Specimen: peripheral blood. This CDR3 reads CASSPTSGFGGETQYF. CDR3 nucleotide sequence: TGCGCCAGCAGCCCGACGTCCGGGTTCGGGGGAGAGACCCAGTACTTC.